This T cell receptor beta chain was identified during a study of CD8 T cells in Susac syndrome. The CDR3 length is 12 residues. Germline V gene data show CDR1 as SEHNR and CDR2 as FQNEAQ (reference sequence). Trimming shortened V by 4 bases and J by 5 bases, and 6 bases separated the two germline ends. TEMRA cells were FACS-enriched, unlike CD8+ and CD4+ T cells, which were negatively isolated. After extraction with the RNeasy kit, about 0.45 to 1 ug of the RNA was reverse transcribed using random hexamers. Amplification of TCR beta CDR3 used immunoSEQ multiplex PCR across 54 Vbeta and 13 Jbeta. TCRdb reprocessed the immunoSEQ multiplex PCR reads via MiXCR and lists one record per CDR3 protein. Found here are about 300,000 distinct CDR3 sequences, 75% to 85% of them singletons; the top ten hold about 0.22%.

The chain joins TRBV7-9 to TRBJ2-1, with D unresolved. The sample was CD8+ T cells from PBMCs. The sequence derives from a human donor with multiple sclerosis. CDR3 coding DNA: TGTGCCAGCAGCTCAGGTAACAATGAGCAGTTCTTC. It yields the protein CASSSGNNEQFF. The variable domain in full, completed from reference TRBV7-9 and TRBJ2-1, reads DTGVSQNPRHKITKRGQNVTFRCDPISEHNRLYWYRQTLGQGPEFLTYFQNEAQLEKSRLLSDRFSAERPKGSFSTLEIQRTEQGDSAMYLCASSSGNNEQFFGPGTRLTVL.